This T cell receptor (beta chain) originates from a study of metastatic and nonmetastatic thyroid tumors. About the research overall: Where malignant and benign thyroid patients were concerned, repertoires were compared across blood and tumor or nodule tissue.

Every patient was untreated before thyroid surgery. This CDR3 has 13 residues. With 3 bases clipped from V and 9 bases from J, the junction kept 7 bases outside the gene matches. Germline V lookup: CDR1 LNHDA, CDR2 SQIVND (reference sequence). With MiXCR, TCRdb reprocessed the PCR reads. The sample holds thousands of clones; 24% are singletons and the top ten take 15% to 17%. The chain uses TRBV19 and TRBJ1-1; 7 bases match TRBD1. This receptor was taken from a female donor with papillary thyroid cancer or a benign thyroid nodule (not recorded which). Some clones in this sample may be carry-over from other donors' samples. The material sequenced was tumor tissue. CDR3 DNA: TGTGCCAGTAGTATCCTCCGACAGGGTAAAGCTTTCTTT. Its translation: CASSILRQGKAFF. Full variable domain (rest looked up from reference TRBV19 and TRBJ1-1): DGGITQSPKYLFRKEGQNVTLSCEQNLNHDAMYWYRQDPGQGLRLIYYSQIVNDFQKGDIAEGYSVSREKKESFPLTVTSAQKNPTAFYLCASSILRQGKAFFGQGTRLTVV.